The 25 T cell receptor beta chains below all came from one sample that was sequenced in a study of CD8 T cells in ankylosing spondylitis. TCRdb passed the 5' RACE reads through MiXCR, listing each CDR3 protein once. This table holds 240,000 or so distinct CDR3 sequences, about 11% found once. The sequencing sample was made of blood, either unsorted or a sorted T cell fraction (not recorded which). The receptors were sampled from a male donor with ankylosing spondylitis or in good health (not recorded which).

This clonotype showed up many times. The V and J genes are TRBV7-3 and TRBJ1-1; D gene uncertain. Germline CDR1 and CDR2: SGHTA and FQGTGA. V lost 5 bases to trimming and J lost 5 bases, with 9 bases between them. This CDR3 region has 12 residues. CDR3 in DNA: TGTGCCAGCAGCCACTTCGGGACTGAAGCTTTCTTT. It is translated as CASSHFGTEAFF.

This clonotype was seen more than once but under ten times. The rearrangement uses TRBV3-1 and TRBJ2-5, with D perhaps being TRBD1 or TRBD2 (6 bases each). Germline CDR1 is LGHDT and CDR2 is YNNKEL (reference sequence). This CDR3 has 15 amino acids. Trimming left V 4 bases short and J 4 bases short, with 16 bases between. Here the CDR3 DNA reads TGTGCCAGCAGCCGTGCCCCGGGGGCGGGAGAGACCCAGTACTTC. It yields the protein CASSRAPGAGETQYF.

The chain joins TRBV10-2 to TRBJ1-1, with 11 bases aligning to TRBD1. From germline, CDR1 is WSHSY and CDR2 SAAADI. This CDR3 has 16 amino acids. After removal of 6 bases from V and 4 bases from J, the junction contained 10 bases not matched to a gene. CDR3 region: CASSAGTGGRGTEAFF. The CDR3 coding sequence is TGCGCCAGCAGCGCCGGGACAGGGGGTCGTGGCACTGAAGCTTTCTTT.

As regards this clonotype: One end of the junction fails to match germline, which may point to a read error. V is TRBV2 and J is TRBJ1-2; D is unresolved. CDR1 SNHLY and CDR2 FYNNEI come from the germline V gene. This CDR3 has 12 residues. The CDR3: CTSSEGLYGYTF. The DNA for the CDR3 is TGTACCAGCAGTGAGGGCCTCTATGGCTACACCTTC. The whole variable domain, remainder taken from reference TRBV2 and TRBJ1-2, is EPEVTQTPSHQVTQMGQEVILRCVPISNHLYFYWYRQILGQKVEFLVSFYNNEISEKSEIFDDQFSVERPDGSNFTLKIRSTKLEDSAMYFCTSSEGLYGYTFGSGTRLTVV.

This clonotype was seen more than once but under ten times. The chain combines TRBV7-2 with TRBJ2-1; 8 bases agree with TRBD2. The CDR3 runs to 16 residues. Germline assignment: CDR1 SGHTA and CDR2 FQGNSA. The J segment lost 4 bases and the V segment lost 0 bases, leaving 5 bases of the junction unmatched. CDR3 loop: CASSLALSGGYNEQFF. In DNA form, the CDR3 reads TGTGCCAGCAGCTTAGCGCTGAGCGGGGGATACAATGAGCAGTTCTTC.

J is TRBJ2-3 and V is TRBV3-1, with D unclear. This CDR3 contains 18 residues. Germline V CDR1 and CDR2: LGHDT, YNNKEL (reference sequence). V gave up 6 bases and J gave up 7 bases, with 29 bases separating them. CDR3 sequence reads: CASSGSSLSTNPFNTQYF. CDR3 in DNA: TGTGCCAGCAGTGGATCCTCGCTTTCTACAAACCCTTTTAATACGCAGTATTTT.

The chain couples TRBV28 to TRBJ2-7; 8 nucleotides match TRBD1. The CDR3 totals 17 residues. The ends lost 4 bases at V and 0 bases at J; junction bases unmatched: 11. Germline V lookup: CDR1 MDHEN, CDR2 SYDVKM. CDR3 residues: CASSSRLIGQGSYEQYF. The CDR3, as DNA: TGTGCCAGCAGTTCCCGACTCATAGGACAGGGCTCCTACGAGCAGTACTTC.

This clonotype was found many times. The V call is TRBV6-6, the J call TRBJ2-1; possible D gene TRBD2, 5 bases. This CDR3 has 14 residues. CDR1 and CDR2 from the germline V gene are MNHNY and SVGAGI (reference sequence). V was cut by 2 bases and J by 5 bases, with 10 bases left in between. CDR3 nucleotide sequence: TGTGCCAGCAGTTACCCTTCGGGGAACAATGAGCAGTTCTTC. This sequence encodes CASSYPSGNNEQFF.

Ten or more counts support this clonotype. This chain joins TRBV20-1 and TRBJ2-1, with 12 positions matching TRBD2. Trimming cost V 8 bases and J 7 bases; bases outside gene matches: 6. Per the germline V gene, CDR1 is DFQATT and CDR2 is SNEGSKA (reference sequence). The CDR3 is 13 residues long. The CDR3 region is CSLTSGRGNEQFF. The CDR3 DNA reads as TGCAGTCTGACTAGCGGGAGAGGGAATGAGCAGTTCTTC.

This clonotype has only a few counts. The V and J genes are TRBV5-1 and TRBJ2-7; 8 bases line up with TRBD2. The CDR3 totals 15 residues. Germline CDR1 is SGHRS and CDR2 is YFSETQ. V lost 0 bases to trimming and J lost 5 bases; unmatched junction nucleotides: 7. The CDR3 DNA reads TGCGCCAGCAGCTTGGTGGGGACTAGGACGGACGAGCAGTACTTC. Its protein is CASSLVGTRTDEQYF.

This clonotype has ten or more counts. The chain recombines TRBV7-8 with TRBJ1-5; perhaps TRBD1 as D (5 bases). Germline V lookup: CDR1 SGHVS, CDR2 FQNEAQ. With 4 bases removed from V and 5 bases from J, the gap between germline ends came to 15 bases. The CDR3 consists of 15 residues. The CDR3: CASSSRTQQYQPQHF. Written as DNA, the CDR3 is TGTGCCAGCAGCTCTCGGACACAACAATATCAGCCCCAGCATTTT.

This clonotype was recorded at least ten times. The chain couples TRBV29-1 to TRBJ2-1; 9 bases map to TRBD1. Germline CDR1 reads SQVTM; CDR2 reads ANQGSEA. J lost 9 bases, V lost 6 bases, and 15 bases had no gene match. The CDR3 has 15 amino acids. The CDR3 is CSVRGGTGSLTEQFF. The CDR3, as DNA: TGCAGCGTCCGCGGAGGGACAGGGTCTCTCACTGAGCAGTTCTTC.

This clonotype was seen at least ten times. The chain recombines TRBV29-1 with TRBJ2-1, with 10 bases aligning to TRBD2. The CDR3 loop spans 13 amino acids. The germline V gene encodes CDR1 SQVTM and CDR2 ANQGSEA. J gave up 6 bases and V 5 bases, and 4 bases lay outside the gene matches. DNA for the CDR3: TGCAGCGTTACCGGGACTAGCGTCAATGAGCAGTTCTTC. Encoded protein: CSVTGTSVNEQFF.

This chain joins TRBV5-1 and TRBJ2-6; no clear D. Trimming shortened V by 7 bases and J by 0 bases, and 5 bases separated the two germline ends. Germline V gene data show CDR1 as SGHRS and CDR2 as YFSETQ. The CDR3 is 13 residues long. The CDR3 DNA reads TGCGCCAGCGGCAACTCTGGGGCCAACGTCCTGACTTTC. Translated: CASGNSGANVLTF.

This clonotype was seen only a few times. The chain links TRBV4-1 to TRBJ1-2; D may be TRBD1 (5 bases). Trimming cost V 6 bases and J 5 bases, with 16 bases left between them. The CDR3 loop spans 14 amino acids. Germline V gene sequence: CDR1 MGHRA, CDR2 YSYEKL. CDR3 protein: CASSPGRGQYGYTF. As DNA, the CDR3 is TGCGCCAGCAGTCCCGGGCGGGGCCAATATGGCTACACCTTC.

The gene calls are TRBV5-5 and TRBJ1-2; the D gene is possibly TRBD1 (6 bases). The CDR3 spans 14 residues. V was clipped by 2 bases and J by 3 bases, with 11 bases between them. From germline, CDR1 is SGHKS and CDR2 YYEKEE (reference sequence). CDR3 protein: CASSLRGVDYGYTF. The CDR3 DNA follows: TGTGCCAGCAGCTTAAGGGGGGTCGACTATGGCTACACCTTC.

The V call is TRBV7-6, the J call TRBJ2-3; TRBD1 might be the D (6 bases). Germline values: CDR1 SGHVS, CDR2 FNYEAQ. This CDR3 region has 16 residues. V dropped 1 base and J dropped 4 bases, with 15 bases sitting between them. The CDR3 nucleotides read TGTGCCAGCAGCTTAGGAACAGGGTTCATCGCAGATACGCAGTATTTT. Protein sequence: CASSLGTGFIADTQYF.

This clonotype occurred many times. The CDR3 protein is CASSFAVQETQYF. CDR3 nucleotides: TGTGCCAGCAGCTTTGCGGTCCAAGAGACCCAGTACTTC. V usage is TRBV5-5 and J usage is TRBJ2-5; no definite D call. CDR1 SGHKS and CDR2 YYEKEE come from the germline V gene (reference sequence). The CDR3 covers 13 residues. The ends were cut back, 2 bases at V and 1 base at J, with 6 bases in the middle.

This clonotype has at least ten counts. The chain employs TRBV12-3 or TRBV12-4 and TRBJ2-7; D remains unclear. The CDR3 is made up of 13 amino acids. V shed 1 base and J shed 2 bases, with 6 bases lying between them. CDR3 sequence: CASSLVSPYEQYF. The CDR3 DNA reads as TGTGCCAGCAGTTTAGTCTCGCCCTACGAGCAGTACTTC.

This clonotype was seen at least ten times. The V call is TRBV5-5, the J call TRBJ2-5; 7 nucleotides line up with TRBD1. V shed 10 bases, J shed 1 base, and the junction held 13 bases outside the gene matches. The CDR3 covers 15 residues. The germline gives CDR1 SGHKS, CDR2 YYEKEE (reference sequence). The CDR3 reads CAGSPGQMFQETQYF. DNA for the CDR3: TGTGCCGGGTCCCCGGGACAGATGTTCCAAGAGACCCAGTACTTC. The complete variable domain, with remaining parts taken from reference TRBV5-5 and TRBJ2-5, reads DAGVTQSPTHLIKTRGQQVTLRCSPISGHKSVSWYQQVLGQGPQFIFQYYEKEERGRGNFPDRFSARQFPNYSSELNVNALLLGDSALYLCAGSPGQMFQETQYFGPGTRLLVL.

This clonotype was seen at least ten times. The chain has TRBV5-1 and TRBJ2-2; the D gene is possibly TRBD1 (6 bases). There are 16 residues in the CDR3. The germline V gene has CDR1 SGHRS and CDR2 YFSETQ. Trimming stripped 1 base from V and 3 bases from J, with 13 bases between. DNA for the CDR3: TGCGCCAGCAGCTTGTTGGGGGCCGTTGACACCGGGGAGCTGTTTTTT. Translating it yields CASSLLGAVDTGELFF.

There are many counts of this clonotype. The chain recombines TRBV13 with TRBJ2-3; D tentatively reads TRBD1 or TRBD2 (5 bases each). The germline V gene encodes CDR1 PRHDT and CDR2 FYEKMQ (reference sequence). The CDR3 consists of 14 residues. Trimming left V 4 bases short and J 5 bases short, with 13 bases between. The CDR3 DNA reads as TGTGCCAGCAGCTCCTTGGGGGTTGAAGATACGCAGTATTTT. Encoded protein: CASSSLGVEDTQYF.

There are many counts of this clonotype. The chain carries TRBV12-3 or TRBV12-4 and TRBJ2-1; 10 nucleotides line up with TRBD2. With 6 bases clipped from V and 4 bases from J, the junction kept 3 bases outside the gene matches. The CDR3 totals 14 residues. The CDR3 region has the DNA TGTGCCAGCAGCCTGACTAGCGGGTACAATGAGCAGTTCTTC. It specifies CASSLTSGYNEQFF.

The J gene is TRBJ1-5, the V gene TRBV6-6; D is unresolved. The CDR3 has 15 residues. Trimming took 5 bases from V and 4 from J, leaving 15 bases between them. Germline CDR1 MNHNY, CDR2 SVGAGI (reference sequence). The CDR3 region has the DNA TGTGCCAGCAGTGACCCAGGAACCGATAATCAGCCCCAGCATTTT. Residues: CASSDPGTDNQPQHF.

This clonotype was found a few times. The chain carries TRBV5-5 and TRBJ2-5; D call uncertain. Per germline, CDR1 SGHKS and CDR2 YYEKEE (reference sequence). Trimming took off 4 bases at V and 1 base at J, with 11 bases between the two ends. The CDR3 runs to 14 residues. The CDR3 spells CASSTLSFQETQYF. CDR3 DNA: TGTGCCAGCAGCACCCTGTCTTTCCAAGAGACCCAGTACTTC.